This T cell receptor beta chain was captured in a study of blood T cell repertoires in COVID-19 (TCRdb year 2020). Concerning the study at large: Samples covering the acute and convalescent phases of COVID-19 were provided by collaborators in the United States, Italy and Spain. The samples were drawn from the first 160 participants of the ongoing ImmuneRACE study and from over 950 subjects provided by 6 global collaborators. The repertoires were made available in a free public database intended to serve as a resource for research on the immune response to SARS-CoV-2. The material from the prospective study consisted of cDNA or gDNA derived from T cells, B-cell-depleted T cells, or PBMCs. The sample metadata nearly always contained a de-identified subject ID, COVID-19 status, age in years and sex. Deeply sampled blood TCRbeta repertoires from subjects exposed to, actively infected with, or recovered from COVID-19 were included in the dataset. Where available, HLA class I and class II types were taken from metadata supplied by the sample provider and were not determined by assay-based typing.

What the research found in general, with its limitations: How much clinical and demographic metadata was included differed by source and by participant, and the metadata was provided uncurated.

Note on this clone: There is no known antigen for this receptor. The sample holds no much larger clone one base away, and base qualities are not on file.

The CDR3 contains 17 residues, cysteine and phenylalanine counted. Only CDR3 DNA remains: 51 bases, in frame from the first base. The germline V gene specifies SNHLY as CDR1 and FYNNEI as CDR2. Relative to germline, V is missing 4 bases and J is missing 5 bases, with 13 bases of the junction outside any gene match. TCRbeta CDR3 regions were amplified from genomic DNA by means of the immunoSEQ Assay, a bias-controlled multiplex PCR. The published analysis was carried out like this. Nucleated cell counts per sample were estimated from amplification of reference gene primers within the assay. To quantify the absolute abundance of each unique TCRbeta CDR3 rearrangement, sequence reads were collapsed and filtered. For each sample, productive Simpson clonality was calculated as the square root of Simpson's diversity index over productive rearrangements. Held by TCRdb, this immuneACCESS table contains in-frame sequences only and omits some clones. Under half of the omission traces to an unresolved V gene where checked; the cause of the rest is unknown. V and J calls and clone size come straight from that table; D and trimming were deduced from the DNA. The sample table lists 200,000 to 300,000 clones, about 82% of them with a count of one. The top ten constitute 5.5% to 7.5% of the sample.

Collaborating institutions collected whole blood in K2EDTA tubes following their own protocols. For TCRbeta analysis, collaborators shipped samples in one of three forms: frozen whole blood, isolated PBMCs, or DNA extracted from either of those sample types. The sequence joins TRBV2 to TRBJ2-5, and 10 junction bases match TRBD2. The sequence came from a woman in her fifties or sixties with active or convalescent COVID-19. Sequencing was done on a sample of peripheral blood. The DNA sequence reads TGTGCCAGCAGTGGGAGGTTTCTAGCGGGGGTATACGAGACCCAGTACTTC. This gives the protein CASSGRFLAGVYETQYF.